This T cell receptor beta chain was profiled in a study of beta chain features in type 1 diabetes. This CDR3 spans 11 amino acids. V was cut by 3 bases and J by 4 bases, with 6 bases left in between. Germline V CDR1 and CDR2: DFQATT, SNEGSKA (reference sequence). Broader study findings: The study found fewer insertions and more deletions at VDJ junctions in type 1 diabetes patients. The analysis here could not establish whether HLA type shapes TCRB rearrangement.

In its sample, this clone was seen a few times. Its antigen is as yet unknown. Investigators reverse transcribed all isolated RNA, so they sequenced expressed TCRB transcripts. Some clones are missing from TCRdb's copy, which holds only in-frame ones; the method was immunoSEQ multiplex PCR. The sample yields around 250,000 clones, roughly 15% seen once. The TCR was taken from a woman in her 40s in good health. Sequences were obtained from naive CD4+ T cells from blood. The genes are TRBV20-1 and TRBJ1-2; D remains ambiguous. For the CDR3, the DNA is TGCAGTGCTAGTTCCAGCTATGGCTACACCTTC. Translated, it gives CSASSSYGYTF.